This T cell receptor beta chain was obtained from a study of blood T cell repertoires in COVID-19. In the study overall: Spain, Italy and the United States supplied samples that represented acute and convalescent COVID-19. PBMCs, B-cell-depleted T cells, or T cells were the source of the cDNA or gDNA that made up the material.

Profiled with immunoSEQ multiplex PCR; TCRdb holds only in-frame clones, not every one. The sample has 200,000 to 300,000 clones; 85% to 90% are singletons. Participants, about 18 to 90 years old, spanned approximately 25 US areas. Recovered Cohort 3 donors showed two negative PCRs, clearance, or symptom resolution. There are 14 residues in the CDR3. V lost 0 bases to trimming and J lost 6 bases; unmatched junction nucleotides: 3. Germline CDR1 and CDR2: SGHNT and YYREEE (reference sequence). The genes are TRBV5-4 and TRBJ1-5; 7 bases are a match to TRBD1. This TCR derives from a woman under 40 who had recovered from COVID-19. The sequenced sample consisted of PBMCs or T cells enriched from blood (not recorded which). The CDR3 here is CASSLGTGGQPQHF. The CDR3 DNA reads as TGTGCCAGCAGCTTGGGGACAGGCGGTCAGCCCCAGCATTTT.